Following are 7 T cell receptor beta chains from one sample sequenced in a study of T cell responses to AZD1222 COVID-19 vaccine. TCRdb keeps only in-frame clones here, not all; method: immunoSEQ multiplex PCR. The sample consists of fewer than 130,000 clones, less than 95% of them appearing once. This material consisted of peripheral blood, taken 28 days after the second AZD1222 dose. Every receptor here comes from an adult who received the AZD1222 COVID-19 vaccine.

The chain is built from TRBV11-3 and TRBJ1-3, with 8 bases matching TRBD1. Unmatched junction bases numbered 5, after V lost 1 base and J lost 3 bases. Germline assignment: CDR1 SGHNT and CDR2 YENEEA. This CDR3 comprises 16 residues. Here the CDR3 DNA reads TGTGCCAGCAGCTTAGGGTCCGGGACAGGTGGAAACACCATATATTTT. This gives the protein CASSLGSGTGGNTIYF.

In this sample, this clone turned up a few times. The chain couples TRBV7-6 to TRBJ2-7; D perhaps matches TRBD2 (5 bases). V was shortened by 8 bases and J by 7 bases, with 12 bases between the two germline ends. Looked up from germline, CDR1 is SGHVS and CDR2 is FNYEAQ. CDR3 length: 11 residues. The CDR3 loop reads CASGTSYEQYF. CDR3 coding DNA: TGTGCCAGCGGAACTAGTTATGAGCAGTACTTC.

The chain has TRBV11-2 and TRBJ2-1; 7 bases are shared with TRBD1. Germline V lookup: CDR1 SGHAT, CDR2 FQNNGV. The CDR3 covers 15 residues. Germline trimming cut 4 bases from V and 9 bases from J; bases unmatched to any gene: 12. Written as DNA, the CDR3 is TGTGCCAGCAGCTCCGGGACAGCCTCTTTGGGTGAGCAGTTCTTC. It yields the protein CASSSGTASLGEQFF.

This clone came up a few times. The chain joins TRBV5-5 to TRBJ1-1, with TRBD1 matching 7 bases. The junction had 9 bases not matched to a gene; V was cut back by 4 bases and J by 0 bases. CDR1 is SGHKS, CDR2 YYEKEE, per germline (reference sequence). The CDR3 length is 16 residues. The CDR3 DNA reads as TGTGCCAGCAGCGGCGCAGGGGGTCGAATGAACACTGAAGCTTTCTTT. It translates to CASSGAGGRMNTEAFF.

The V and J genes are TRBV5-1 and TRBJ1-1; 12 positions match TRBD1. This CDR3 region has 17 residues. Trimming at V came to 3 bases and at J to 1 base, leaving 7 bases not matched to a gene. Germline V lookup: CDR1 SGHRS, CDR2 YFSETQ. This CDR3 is CASSSWDRGPGNTEAFF. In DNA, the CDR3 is TGCGCCAGCAGCTCTTGGGACAGGGGGCCTGGGAACACTGAAGCTTTCTTT.

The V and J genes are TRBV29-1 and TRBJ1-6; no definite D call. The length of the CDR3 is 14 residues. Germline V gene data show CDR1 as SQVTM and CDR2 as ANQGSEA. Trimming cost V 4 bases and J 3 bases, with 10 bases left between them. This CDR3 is CSVAETSYNSPLHF. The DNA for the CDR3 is TGCAGCGTTGCCGAGACAAGCTATAATTCACCCCTCCACTTT. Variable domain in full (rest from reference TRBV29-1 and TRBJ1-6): SAVISQKPSRDICQRGTSLTIQCQVDSQVTMMFWYRQQPGQSLTLIATANQGSEATYESGFVIDKFPISRPNLTFSTLTVSNMSPEDSSIYLCSVAETSYNSPLHFGNGTRLTVT.

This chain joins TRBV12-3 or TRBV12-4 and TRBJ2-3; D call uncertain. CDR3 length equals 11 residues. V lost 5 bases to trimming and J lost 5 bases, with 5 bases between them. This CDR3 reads CASSPRDTQYF. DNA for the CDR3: TGTGCCAGCAGTCCCCGAGATACGCAGTATTTT.